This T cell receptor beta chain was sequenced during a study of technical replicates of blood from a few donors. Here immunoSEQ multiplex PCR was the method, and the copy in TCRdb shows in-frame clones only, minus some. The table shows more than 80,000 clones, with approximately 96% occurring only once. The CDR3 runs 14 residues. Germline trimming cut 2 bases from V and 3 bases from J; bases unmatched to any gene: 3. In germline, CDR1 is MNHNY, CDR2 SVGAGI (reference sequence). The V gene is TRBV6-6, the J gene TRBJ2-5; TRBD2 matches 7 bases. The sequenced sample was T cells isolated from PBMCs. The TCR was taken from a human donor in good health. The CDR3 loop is CASSYPGGKETQYF. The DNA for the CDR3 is TGTGCCAGCAGTTACCCCGGGGGGAAAGAGACCCAGTACTTC.